Included here is one T cell receptor (beta chain) sequence, with context. In the same sample, other DNA sequences code for this CDR3. This specimen belongs to a study of blood T cell repertoires in COVID-19. Germline V lookup: CDR1 MNHEY, CDR2 SVGAGI. CDR3 length equals 15 residues. V lost 2 bases, J lost 0 bases, and 5 bases lay in between. Measured with immunoSEQ multiplex PCR; TCRdb has only the in-frame clones, and not every one. The sample holds about 240,000 clones, approximately 85% seen once. The TCR was taken from a woman aged 60-75 years with active or convalescent COVID-19. The sample consisted of peripheral blood. The rearrangement uses TRBV6-5 and TRBJ2-6; D possibly corresponds to TRBD1 (5 bases). The CDR3 region has the DNA TGTGCCAGCAGTTACAGGGGCTCTGGGGCCAACGTCCTGACTTTC. Protein: CASSYRGSGANVLTF.